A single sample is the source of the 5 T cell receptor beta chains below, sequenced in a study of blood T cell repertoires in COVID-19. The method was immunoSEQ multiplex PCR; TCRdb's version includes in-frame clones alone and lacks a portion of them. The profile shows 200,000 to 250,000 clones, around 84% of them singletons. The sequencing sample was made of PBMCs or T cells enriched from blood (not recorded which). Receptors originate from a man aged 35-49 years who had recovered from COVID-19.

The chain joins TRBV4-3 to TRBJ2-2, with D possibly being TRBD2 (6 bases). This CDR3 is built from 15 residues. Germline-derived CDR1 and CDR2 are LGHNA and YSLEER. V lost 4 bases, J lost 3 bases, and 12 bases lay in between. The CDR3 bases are TGCGCCAGCAGCCGAGACTGGAGGGACACCGGGGAGCTGTTTTTT. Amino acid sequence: CASSRDWRDTGELFF.

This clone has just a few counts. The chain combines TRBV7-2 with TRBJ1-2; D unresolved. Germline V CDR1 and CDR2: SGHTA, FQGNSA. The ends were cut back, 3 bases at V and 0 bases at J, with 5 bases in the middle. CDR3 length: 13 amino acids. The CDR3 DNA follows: TGTGCCAGCAGCTTTCAAACTAACTATGGCTACACCTTC. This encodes CASSFQTNYGYTF.

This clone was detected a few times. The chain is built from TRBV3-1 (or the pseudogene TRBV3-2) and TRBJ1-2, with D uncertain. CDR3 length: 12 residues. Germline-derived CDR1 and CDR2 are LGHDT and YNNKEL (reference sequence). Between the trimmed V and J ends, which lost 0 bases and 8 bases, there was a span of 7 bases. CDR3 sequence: CASSQDLEGYTF. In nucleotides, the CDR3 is TGTGCCAGCAGCCAAGATCTGGAGGGCTACACCTTC.

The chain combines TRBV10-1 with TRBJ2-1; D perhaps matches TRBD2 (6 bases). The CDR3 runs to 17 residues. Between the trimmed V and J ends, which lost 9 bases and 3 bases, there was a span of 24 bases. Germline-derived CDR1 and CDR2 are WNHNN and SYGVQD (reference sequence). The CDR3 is CARTFPAPSGFYNEQFF. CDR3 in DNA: TGCGCCAGGACCTTCCCGGCCCCAAGCGGGTTCTACAATGAGCAGTTCTTC.

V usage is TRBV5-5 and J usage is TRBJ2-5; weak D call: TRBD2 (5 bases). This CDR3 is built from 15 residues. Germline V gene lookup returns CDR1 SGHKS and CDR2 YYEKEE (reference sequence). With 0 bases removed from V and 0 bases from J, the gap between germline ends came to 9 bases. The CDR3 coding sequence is TGTGCCAGCAGCTTGGTCACCGGGAACCAAGAGACCCAGTACTTC. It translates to CASSLVTGNQETQYF.